This TCR beta chain was captured in a study of cytomegalovirus exposure and HLA in healthy donors. Study findings and constraints: Reportedly, fewer N-insertions than the approximately 600-donor mean appeared in an Asian-associated ancestry cluster in a later analysis.

Turning to this clone: Its antigen is still unknown.

The PCR had 60 Vbeta and 13 Jbeta primers. Measured with immunoSEQ multiplex PCR; TCRdb has only the in-frame clones, and not every one. The sample has about 180,000 clones; over 80% are singletons. The sequencing sample was made of PBMCs. This receptor was identified in a girl between 5 and 17 years old in good health and CMV-seropositive.

CDR3 sequence: CASSQGGANTEAFF. CDR3 nucleotides: TGCGCCAGCAGCCAGGGAGGAGCGAACACTGAAGCTTTCTTT. V is TRBV5-1 and J is TRBJ1-1, with TRBD1 as a possible D gene (5 bases). The CDR3 consists of 14 residues. The ends were cut back, 4 bases at V and 1 base at J, with 11 bases in the middle. CDR1 is SGHRS and CDR2 is YFSETQ in the germline V gene.